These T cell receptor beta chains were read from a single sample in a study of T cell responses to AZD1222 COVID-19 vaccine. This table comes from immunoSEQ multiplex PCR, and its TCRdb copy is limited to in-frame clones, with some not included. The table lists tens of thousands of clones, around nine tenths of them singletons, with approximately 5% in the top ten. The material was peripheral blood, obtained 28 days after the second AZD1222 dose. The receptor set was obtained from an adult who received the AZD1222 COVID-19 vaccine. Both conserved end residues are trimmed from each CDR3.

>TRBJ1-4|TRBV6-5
ATSPGPTNEKLF
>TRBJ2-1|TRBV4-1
ASSQTSGGVNEQF
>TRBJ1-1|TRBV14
ASSPETYPGAEAF
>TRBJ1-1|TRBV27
ASSLWGQGRNTEAF
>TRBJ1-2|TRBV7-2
ASSLGYHHSNYGYT
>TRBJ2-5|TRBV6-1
ASSEQGQETQY
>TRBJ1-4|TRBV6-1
ASSSDRILGEKLF
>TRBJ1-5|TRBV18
ASSPSTGNNQPQH
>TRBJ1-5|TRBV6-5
ASNDLGGNQPQH
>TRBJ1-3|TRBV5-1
ASSETPGGGGNTIY
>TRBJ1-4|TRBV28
ASSFMGGKLF
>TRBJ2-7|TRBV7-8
ASSSWTSSEQY
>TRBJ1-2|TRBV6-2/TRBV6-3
ASSTGTVKSLYGYT
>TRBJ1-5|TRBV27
ASSLRQRAQPQH
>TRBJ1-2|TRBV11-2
ASSLDTGYYGYT
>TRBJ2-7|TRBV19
ASSRTVAGQDYEQY
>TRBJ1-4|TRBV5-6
ASSRDPATNEKLF
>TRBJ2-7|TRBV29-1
SVVTGRYEQY